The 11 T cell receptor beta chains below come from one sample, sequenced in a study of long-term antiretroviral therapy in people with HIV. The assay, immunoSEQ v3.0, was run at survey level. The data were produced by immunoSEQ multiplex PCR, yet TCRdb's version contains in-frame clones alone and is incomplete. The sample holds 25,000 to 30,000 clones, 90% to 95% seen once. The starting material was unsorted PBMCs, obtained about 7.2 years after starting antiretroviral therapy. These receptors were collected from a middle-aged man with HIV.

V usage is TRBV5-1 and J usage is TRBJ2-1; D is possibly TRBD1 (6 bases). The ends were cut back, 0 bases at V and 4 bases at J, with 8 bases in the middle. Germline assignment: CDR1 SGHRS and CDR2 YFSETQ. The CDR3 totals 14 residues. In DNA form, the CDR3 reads TGCGCCAGCAGCTTGGACAGGGCTTACAATGAGCAGTTCTTC. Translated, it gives CASSLDRAYNEQFF.

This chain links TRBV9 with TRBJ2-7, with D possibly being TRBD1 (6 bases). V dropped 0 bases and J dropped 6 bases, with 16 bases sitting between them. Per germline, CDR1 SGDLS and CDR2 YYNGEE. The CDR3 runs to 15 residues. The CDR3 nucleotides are TGTGCCAGCAGCGTAGGATCCGGAGAGGGGGTCGAGCAGTACTTC. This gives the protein CASSVGSGEGVEQYF. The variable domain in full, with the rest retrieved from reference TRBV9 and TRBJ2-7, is DSGVTQTPKHLITATGQRVTLRCSPRSGDLSVYWYQQSLDQGLQFLIQYYNGEERAKGNILERFSAQQFPDLHSELNLSSLELGDSALYFCASSVGSGEGVEQYFGPGTRLTVT.

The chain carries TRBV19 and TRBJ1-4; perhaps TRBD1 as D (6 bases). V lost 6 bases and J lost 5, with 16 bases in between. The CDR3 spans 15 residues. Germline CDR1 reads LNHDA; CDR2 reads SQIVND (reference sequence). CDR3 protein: CASSLIPGENEKLFF. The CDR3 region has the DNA TGTGCCAGTAGCCTTATCCCAGGGGAGAATGAAAAACTGTTTTTT.

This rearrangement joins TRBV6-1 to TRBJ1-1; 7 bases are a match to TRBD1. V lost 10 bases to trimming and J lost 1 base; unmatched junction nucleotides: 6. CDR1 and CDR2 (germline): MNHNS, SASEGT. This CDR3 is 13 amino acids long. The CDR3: CATLRQGNTEAFF. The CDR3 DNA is TGTGCCACTTTAAGACAGGGGAACACTGAAGCTTTCTTT.

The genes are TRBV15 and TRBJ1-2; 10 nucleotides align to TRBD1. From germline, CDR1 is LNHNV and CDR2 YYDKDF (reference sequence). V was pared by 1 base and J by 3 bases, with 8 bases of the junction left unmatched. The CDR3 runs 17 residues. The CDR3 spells CATSRGAAGTGDYGYTF. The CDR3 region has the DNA TGTGCCACCAGCAGAGGGGCAGCGGGGACAGGGGACTATGGCTACACCTTC.

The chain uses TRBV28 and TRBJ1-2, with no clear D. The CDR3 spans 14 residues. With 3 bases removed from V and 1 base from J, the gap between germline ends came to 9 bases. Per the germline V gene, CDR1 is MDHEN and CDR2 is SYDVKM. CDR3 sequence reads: CASSLAVLNYGYTF. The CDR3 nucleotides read TGTGCCAGCAGTTTGGCAGTCCTTAACTATGGCTACACCTTC.

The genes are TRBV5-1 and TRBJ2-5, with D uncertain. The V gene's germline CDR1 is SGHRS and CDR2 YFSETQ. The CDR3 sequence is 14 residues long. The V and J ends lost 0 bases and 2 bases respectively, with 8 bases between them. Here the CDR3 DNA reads TGCGCCAGCAGCTTGGATCTGGGGCAAGAGACCCAGTACTTC. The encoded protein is CASSLDLGQETQYF.

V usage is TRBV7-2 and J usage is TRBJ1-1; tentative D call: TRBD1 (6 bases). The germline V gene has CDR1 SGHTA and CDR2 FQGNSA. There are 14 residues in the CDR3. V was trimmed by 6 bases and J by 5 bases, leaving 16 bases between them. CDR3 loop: CASSILGGGTEAFF. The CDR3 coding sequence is TGTGCCAGCAGTATTCTCGGGGGCGGAACTGAAGCTTTCTTT.

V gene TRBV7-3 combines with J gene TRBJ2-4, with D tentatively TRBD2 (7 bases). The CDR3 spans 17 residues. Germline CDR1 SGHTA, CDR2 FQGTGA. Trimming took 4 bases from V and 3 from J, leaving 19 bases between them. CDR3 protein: CASSYWGGPSVKNIQYF. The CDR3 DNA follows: TGTGCCAGCAGCTACTGGGGGGGCCCGAGTGTCAAAAACATTCAGTACTTC. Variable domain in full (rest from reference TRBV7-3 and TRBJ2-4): GAGVSQTPSNKVTEKGKYVELRCDPISGHTALYWYRQSLGQGPEFLIYFQGTGAADDSGLPNDRFFAVRPEGSVSTLKIQRTERGDSAVYLCASSYWGGPSVKNIQYFGAGTRLSVL.

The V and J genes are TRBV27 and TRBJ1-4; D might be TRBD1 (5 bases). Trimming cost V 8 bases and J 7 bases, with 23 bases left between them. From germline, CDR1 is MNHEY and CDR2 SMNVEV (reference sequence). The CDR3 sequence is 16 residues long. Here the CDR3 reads CASSLSGGAGGEKLFF. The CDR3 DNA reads TGTGCCAGCTCCCTTAGTGGGGGAGCGGGTGGTGAAAAACTGTTTTTT.

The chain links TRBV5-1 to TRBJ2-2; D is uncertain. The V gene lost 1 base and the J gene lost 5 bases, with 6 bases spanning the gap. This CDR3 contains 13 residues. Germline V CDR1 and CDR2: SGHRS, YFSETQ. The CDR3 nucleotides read TGCGCCAGCAGCTTGAGGACGACCGGGGAGCTGTTTTTT. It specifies CASSLRTTGELFF.